Sequencing of this TCR beta chain was carried out in a study of shared clonotypes between healthy human individuals. Study information: CD4 naive and memory got three plates each, CD8 naive two, CD8 memory one. Study results and limitations: What limited the represented genetic and exposure-history diversity was the small number of donors.

Notes on this clone: The antigen remains unidentified.

Method: immunoSEQ multiplex PCR; TCRdb's copy keeps in-frame clones and lacks some. The sample contains 1,500,000 or so clones, roughly 97% of which appear only once. CD45RA-negative memory and CD45RA+ naive subsets were split from the CD4+ cells. The sample comprised naive CD4+ T cells sorted from blood. Subset indicated: CD45RA+ positively selected. The sequence was obtained from a man younger than 40 in good health.

As DNA, the CDR3 is TGTGCCAGCAGCTTAGGGGTTCCTGAAGCTTTCTTT. Translating it yields CASSLGVPEAFF. V is TRBV7-9 and J is TRBJ1-1; D call uncertain. V was pared by 1 base and J by 6 bases, with 6 bases between. The length of the CDR3 is 12 residues. Germline CDR1 and CDR2: SEHNR and FQNEAQ (reference sequence).